These 10 T cell receptor beta chains were all obtained from the same sample, sequenced in a study of blood T cell repertoires in COVID-19. The data were produced by immunoSEQ multiplex PCR, yet TCRdb's version contains in-frame clones alone and is incomplete. Of approximately 90,000 clones listed, approximately 88% were seen once; the top ten hold roughly 0.43%. Sequenced sample: peripheral blood. The source is a man aged 55 to 70 with acute or convalescent COVID-19.

The V and J genes are TRBV19 and TRBJ1-2, with D perhaps matching TRBD1 (6 bases). V dropped 6 bases and J dropped 8 bases, with 22 bases sitting between them. The CDR3 contains 15 residues. Germline V CDR1 and CDR2: LNHDA, SQIVND (reference sequence). The CDR3 DNA reads as TGTGCCAGTAGCCCTCCCCTTGGACAGCCGCGAGGCTACACCTTC. It translates to CASSPPLGQPRGYTF.

This clone was detected only a few times. The rearrangement links TRBV11-2 to TRBJ2-2, with D uncertain. The CDR3 consists of 15 residues. The germline CDR1 and CDR2 sequences are SGHAT and FQNNGV. V lost 7 bases, J lost 1 base, and 13 bases lay in between. This CDR3 reads CASTRTVENTGELFF. Written as DNA, the CDR3 is TGTGCCAGCACCCGAACGGTAGAGAACACCGGGGAGCTGTTTTTT.

The chain has TRBV11-2 and TRBJ2-7, with D possibly matching TRBD1 (6 bases). The CDR3 has 14 residues. Trimming cost V 1 base and J 4 bases, with 11 bases left between them. Germline V CDR1 and CDR2: SGHAT, FQNNGV. The CDR3 loop reads CASSLVAGAYEQYF. DNA of the CDR3: TGTGCCAGCAGCTTAGTGGCAGGGGCATACGAGCAGTACTTC.

The V and J genes are TRBV5-1 and TRBJ2-7, with 12 bases matching TRBD2. Trimming cost V 4 bases and J 6 bases; bases outside gene matches: 5. This CDR3 is built from 14 residues. Germline V CDR1 and CDR2: SGHRS, YFSETQ. CDR3 in DNA: TGCGCCAGCAGCCCCCGGACTAGCGGGGCCGAGCAGTACTTC. This encodes CASSPRTSGAEQYF.

V usage is TRBV6-2 or TRBV6-3 and J usage is TRBJ2-2, with 9 nucleotides matching TRBD2. This CDR3 is built from 13 residues. J gave up 14 bases and V 2 bases, and 6 bases lay outside the gene matches. Germline CDR1 is MNHEY and CDR2 is SVGEGT. Here the CDR3 reads CASSYLAGGLLFF. The CDR3 DNA reads TGTGCCAGCAGTTACCTTGCGGGAGGGCTACTGTTTTTT.

The genes are TRBV5-1 and TRBJ2-3; perhaps TRBD1 as D (6 bases). The CDR3 runs to 15 residues. Germline values: CDR1 SGHRS, CDR2 YFSETQ. V was shortened by 2 bases and J by 4 bases, with 14 bases between the two germline ends. CDR3 sequence reads: CASSFTGLIPDTQYF. CDR3 coding DNA: TGCGCCAGCAGCTTCACAGGGTTAATCCCAGATACGCAGTATTTT.

This clone appeared once. The chain links TRBV30 to TRBJ2-7; 7 nucleotides align to TRBD2. Trimming cost V 5 bases and J 1 base; bases outside gene matches: 11. Looked up from germline, CDR1 is GTSNPN and CDR2 is SVGIG (reference sequence). The CDR3 sequence is 15 residues long. CDR3 region: CAWASGGSTSYEQYF. The CDR3, as DNA: TGTGCCTGGGCCTCTGGCGGGAGCACTTCCTACGAGCAGTACTTC.

As DNA, the CDR3 is TGCGCCAGCAGCAGAGGACTAGACGCAGATACGCAGTATTTT. Translation gives CASSRGLDADTQYF. The rearrangement uses TRBV5-1 and TRBJ2-3; 7 bases line up with TRBD2. Per germline, CDR1 SGHRS and CDR2 YFSETQ. V shed 4 bases and J 4 bases; nucleotides not matched to a gene: 6. The CDR3 is 14 residues long.

The chain carries TRBV20-1 and TRBJ2-4, with D hard to call. Looked up from germline, CDR1 is DFQATT and CDR2 is SNEGSKA (reference sequence). V was trimmed by 3 bases and J by 0 bases, leaving 12 bases between them. The CDR3 has 15 amino acids. The CDR3 DNA reads as TGCAGTGCTAGTCTTGTACAAAGAGCCAAAAACATTCAGTACTTC. This gives the protein CSASLVQRAKNIQYF.

CDR3 sequence (DNA): TGTGCCAGCAGCAAAGCGAGGGACACTCAAGAGACCCAGTACTTC. Translated: CASSKARDTQETQYF. This chain links TRBV21-1 with TRBJ2-5; TRBD1, the table's D call, was not compared with the DNA. TRBV21-1 is flagged as a pseudogene. The CDR3 loop spans 15 amino acids.